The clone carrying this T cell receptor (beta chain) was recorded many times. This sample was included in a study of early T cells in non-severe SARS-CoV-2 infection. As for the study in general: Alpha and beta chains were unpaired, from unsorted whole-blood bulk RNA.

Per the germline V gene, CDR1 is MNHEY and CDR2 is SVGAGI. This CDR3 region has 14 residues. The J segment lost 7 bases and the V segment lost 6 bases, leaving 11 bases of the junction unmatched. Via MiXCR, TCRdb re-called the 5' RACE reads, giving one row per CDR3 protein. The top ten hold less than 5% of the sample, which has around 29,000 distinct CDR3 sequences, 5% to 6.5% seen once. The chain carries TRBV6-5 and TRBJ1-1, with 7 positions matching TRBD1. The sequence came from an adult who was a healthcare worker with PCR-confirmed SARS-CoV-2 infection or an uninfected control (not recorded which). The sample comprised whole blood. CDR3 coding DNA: TGTGCCAGCAGCGAGAGGACAGGCCGCAATGAAGCTTTCTTT. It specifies CASSERTGRNEAFF.